What follows are 4 T cell receptor beta chains derived from one specimen sequenced in a study of identical twins. TCRdb itself ran the 5' RACE reads through MiXCR, one entry per CDR3 protein. The table records around 220,000 distinct CDR3 sequences, more than 12% of them present only once. Material: memory (CD45RO+) T cells sorted from blood. Source of these receptors: a woman aged 18-29 years in good health.

This clonotype was recorded many times. The CDR3 is CSASRMESTGELFF. DNA of the CDR3: TGCAGTGCTAGTCGAATGGAGTCCACCGGGGAGCTGTTTTTT. The V and J genes are TRBV20-1 and TRBJ2-2; D is undetermined. This CDR3 has 14 residues. Deletions cut 3 bases from V and 4 bases from J, with 12 bases between. The germline gives CDR1 DFQATT, CDR2 SNEGSKA (reference sequence).

This clonotype was counted only a few times. The chain carries TRBV20-1 and TRBJ1-4, with 7 nucleotides matching TRBD1. The CDR3 contains 14 residues. Germline CDR1 reads DFQATT; CDR2 reads SNEGSKA (reference sequence). Trimming took 0 bases from V and 8 from J; bases not matched to a gene: 6. The CDR3 coding sequence is TGCAGTGCTAGAGATTGGACAGGCACGGAAAAACTGTTTTTT. Translation: CSARDWTGTEKLFF.

The CDR3 reads CSARTSGQYNEQFF. The CDR3 coding sequence is TGCAGTGCTAGAACTAGCGGACAATACAATGAGCAGTTCTTC. V usage is TRBV20-1 and J usage is TRBJ2-1; 8 nucleotides agree with TRBD2. The germline V gene encodes CDR1 DFQATT and CDR2 SNEGSKA (reference sequence). There are 14 residues in the CDR3. With 2 bases clipped from V and 4 bases from J, the junction kept 4 bases outside the gene matches.

This clonotype has only a few counts. This chain joins TRBV7-2 and TRBJ2-3; D may be TRBD1 or TRBD2 (6 bases each). The V gene's germline CDR1 is SGHTA and CDR2 FQGNSA. Between the trimmed V and J ends, which lost 4 bases and 1 base, there was a span of 15 bases. This CDR3 is 16 amino acids long. CDR3 amino acids: CASSYVGGRGTDTQYF. CDR3 in DNA: TGTGCCAGCAGCTACGTAGGGGGGAGAGGCACAGATACGCAGTATTTT.